Listed below are T cell receptor beta chains from one sample, sequenced in a study of T cells in Graves' hyperthyroidism and ophthalmopathy. TCRdb independently ran MiXCR on the multiplex PCR reads; one entry per CDR3 protein. This table holds about 520,000 distinct CDR3 sequences, around 22% found once. Sequences were obtained from blood. Receptors were obtained from a woman under 40 with Graves' ophthalmopathy. Each CDR3 is given with its conserved first and last residue. A D gene is named only where the DNA matches it firmly. Size is omitted from some rows. Given values are once, few, many or a class for expanded clones.

v_gene	j_gene	abundance	d_gene	CDR3aa	CDR3nt
TRBV6-1	TRBJ2-7	once	.	CASNRAGGSDYEQYF	TGTGCCAGCAATAGGGCAGGGGGGTCCGACTACGAGCAGTACTTC
TRBV10-3	TRBJ2-2	few	.	CATSQGSWGTGELFF	TGTGCCACCAGTCAGGGGTCCTGGGGGACCGGGGAGCTGTTTTTT
TRBV7-2	TRBJ2-5	.	.	CASRLRGRETQYF	TGTGCCAGCAGGCTGAGGGGAAGGGAGACCCAGTACTTC
TRBV12-3/TRBV12-4	TRBJ2-7	many	.	CASSYTGTAYEQYF	TGTGCCAGCAGCTACACCGGGACGGCCTACGAGCAGTACTTC
TRBV12-3/TRBV12-4	TRBJ2-7	once	TRBD1	CASSLAGRQGVEQYF	TGTGCCAGCAGTTTAGCGGGGCGGCAGGGGGTCGAGCAGTACTTC
TRBV27	TRBJ1-1	many	TRBD1	CASSNRGNTEAFF	TGTGCCAGCAGTAACAGGGGGAACACTGAAGCTTTCTTT
TRBV7-2	TRBJ2-5	many	TRBD1	CASSIRQGASQETQYF	TGTGCCAGCAGCATTCGACAGGGGGCATCCCAAGAGACCCAGTACTTC
TRBV10-3	TRBJ1-5	once	TRBD1	CATTGQGGVNQPQHF	TGTGCCACCACGGGACAGGGAGGGGTAAATCAGCCCCAGCATTTT
TRBV12-3/TRBV12-4	TRBJ1-6	.	.	CASSVTAGPLHF	TGTGCCAGCAGTGTGACGGCGGGGCCCCTCCACTTT
TRBV11-2	TRBJ2-4	.	.	CASSSTRLGTRGKNIQYF	TGTGCCAGCAGCTCCACGAGACTCGGGACACGGGGCAAAAACATTCAGTACTTC
TRBV11-1	TRBJ2-4	few	.	CASSLGRREAKNIKYF	TGTGCCAGCAGCTTAGGGAGGAGGGAAGCCAAAAACATTAAGTACTTC
TRBV6-2/TRBV6-3	TRBJ1-1	many	TRBD1	CASTAPGQGRTEAFF	TGTGCCAGCACCGCACCGGGACAGGGACGTACTGAAGCTTTCTTT
TRBV24-1	TRBJ1-2	many	TRBD1	CATSDENTGDYGYTF	TGTGCCACCAGTGACGAAAATACAGGGGATTATGGCTACACCTTC
TRBV6-1	TRBJ1-5	few	.	CASSDGSENQPQHF	TGTGCCAGCAGTGACGGAAGCGAGAATCAGCCCCAGCATTTT
TRBV6-1	TRBJ2-2	.	.	CASKKRVNTGELFF	TGTGCCAGCAAAAAGCGAGTTAACACCGGGGAGCTGTTTTTT
TRBV20-1	TRBJ2-7	once	TRBD2	CSADGGSDYEQYF	TGCAGTGCAGACGGGGGGTCCGACTACGAGCAGTACTTC
TRBV28	TRBJ1-2	.	TRBD1	CSSRTGVSYGYTF	TGTTCCAGCAGAACAGGGGTCAGCTATGGCTACACCTTC